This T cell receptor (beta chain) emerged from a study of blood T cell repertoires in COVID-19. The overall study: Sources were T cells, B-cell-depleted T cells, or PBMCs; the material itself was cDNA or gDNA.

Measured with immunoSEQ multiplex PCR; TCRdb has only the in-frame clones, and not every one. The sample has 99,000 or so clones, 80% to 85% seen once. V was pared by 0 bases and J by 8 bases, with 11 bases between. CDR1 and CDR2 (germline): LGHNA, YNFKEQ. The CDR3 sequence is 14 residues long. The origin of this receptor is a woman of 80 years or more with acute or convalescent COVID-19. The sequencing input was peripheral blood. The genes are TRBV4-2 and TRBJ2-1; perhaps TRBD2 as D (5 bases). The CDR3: CASSQDRGSHEQFF. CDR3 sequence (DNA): TGTGCCAGCAGCCAAGATCGGGGTTCTCATGAGCAGTTCTTC.